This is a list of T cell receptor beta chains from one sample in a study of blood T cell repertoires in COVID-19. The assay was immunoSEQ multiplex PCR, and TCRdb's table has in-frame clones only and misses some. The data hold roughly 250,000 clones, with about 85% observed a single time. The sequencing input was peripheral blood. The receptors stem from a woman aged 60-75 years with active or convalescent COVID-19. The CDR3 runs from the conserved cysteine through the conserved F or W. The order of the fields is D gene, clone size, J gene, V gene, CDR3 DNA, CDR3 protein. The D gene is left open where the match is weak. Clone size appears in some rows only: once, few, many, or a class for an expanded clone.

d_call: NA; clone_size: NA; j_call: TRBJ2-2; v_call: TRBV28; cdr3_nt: TGTGCCAGCAGTTTCAGGGGAATCGGCACCGGGGAGCTGTTTTTT; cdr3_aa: CASSFRGIGTGELFF
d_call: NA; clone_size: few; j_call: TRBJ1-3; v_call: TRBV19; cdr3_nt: TGTGCCAGTAGTCTCCTGGCAGGCCCCTCTGGAAACACCATATATTTT; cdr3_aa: CASSLLAGPSGNTIYF
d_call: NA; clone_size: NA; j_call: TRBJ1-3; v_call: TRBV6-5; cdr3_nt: TGTGCCAGCAGTTACTTCGGGGCTGGAAACACCATATATTTT; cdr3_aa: CASSYFGAGNTIYF
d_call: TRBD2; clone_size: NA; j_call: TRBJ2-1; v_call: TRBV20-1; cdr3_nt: TGCAGTGCGAGTGGGACTAGCGGGGACAATGAGCAGTTCTTC; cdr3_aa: CSASGTSGDNEQFF
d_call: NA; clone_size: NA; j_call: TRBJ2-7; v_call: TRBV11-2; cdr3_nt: TGTGCCAGCAGCTTAGTCACCGGGATCTATTACGAGCAGTACTTC; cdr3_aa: CASSLVTGIYYEQYF
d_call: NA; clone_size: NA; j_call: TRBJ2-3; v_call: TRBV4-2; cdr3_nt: TGTGCCAGCAGCCAAGATCATGATACGCAGTATTTT; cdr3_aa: CASSQDHDTQYF
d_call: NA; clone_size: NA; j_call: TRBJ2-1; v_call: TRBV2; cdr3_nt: TGTGCCAGCAGTGAAAGACTAGGCGGTGAGCAGTTCTTC; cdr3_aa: CASSERLGGEQFF
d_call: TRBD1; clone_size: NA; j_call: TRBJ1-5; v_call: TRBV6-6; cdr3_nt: TGTGCCAGCAGCCCCAGGGAACAGGGGGCAGAGCCCCAGCATTTT; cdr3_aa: CASSPREQGAEPQHF
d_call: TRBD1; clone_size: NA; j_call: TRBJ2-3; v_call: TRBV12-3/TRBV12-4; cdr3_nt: TGTGCCAGCAGTTTAGTACAGGGGGATACGCAGTATTTT; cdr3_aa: CASSLVQGDTQYF
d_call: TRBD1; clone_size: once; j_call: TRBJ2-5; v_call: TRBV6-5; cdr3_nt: TGTGCCAGCAGAGACAGGGGCCAAGAGACCCAGTACTTC; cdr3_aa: CASRDRGQETQYF
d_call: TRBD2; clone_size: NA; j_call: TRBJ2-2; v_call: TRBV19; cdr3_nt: TGTGCCAGTAGTACCTCTGGCGGGAGGATCGCCGGGGAGCTGTTTTTT; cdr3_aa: CASSTSGGRIAGELFF
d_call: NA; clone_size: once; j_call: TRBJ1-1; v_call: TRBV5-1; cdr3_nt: TGCGCCAGCAGCTTGAGGTCGGATTCGGGGAACACTGAAGCTTTCTTT; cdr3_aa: CASSLRSDSGNTEAFF
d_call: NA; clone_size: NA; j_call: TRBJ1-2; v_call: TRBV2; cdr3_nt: TGTGCCAGCAGTGAAGGGGTGGGCTCTGGCTACACCTTC; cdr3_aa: CASSEGVGSGYTF
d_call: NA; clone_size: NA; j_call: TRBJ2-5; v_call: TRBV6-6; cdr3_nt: TGTGCCGCCCGACGAGGTAGCGGACGTCAAGAGACCCAGTACTTC; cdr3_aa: CAARRGSGRQETQYF
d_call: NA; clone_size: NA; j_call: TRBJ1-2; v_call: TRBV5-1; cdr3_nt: TGCGCCAGCAGCACGGGGGAGGCCTCGCCTAACTATGGCTACACCTTC; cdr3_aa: CASSTGEASPNYGYTF
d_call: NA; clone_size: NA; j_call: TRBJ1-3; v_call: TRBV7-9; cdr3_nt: TGTGCCAGCAGCGAAGCGGGGCGGAACGGAAACACCATATATTTT; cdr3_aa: CASSEAGRNGNTIYF
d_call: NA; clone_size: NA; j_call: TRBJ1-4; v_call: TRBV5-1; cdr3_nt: TGCGCCAGCAGCTTGGAAGGGAGGGTTGCTAATGAAAAACTGTTTTTT; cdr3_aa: CASSLEGRVANEKLFF
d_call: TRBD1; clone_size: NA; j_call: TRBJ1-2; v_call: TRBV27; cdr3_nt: TGTGCCAGCAGTTCCGGGACAGCCTATAACTATGGCTACACCTTC; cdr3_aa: CASSSGTAYNYGYTF
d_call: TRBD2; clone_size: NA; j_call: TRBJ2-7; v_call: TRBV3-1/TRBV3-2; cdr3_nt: TGTGCCAGCAGCCAAGGACTAGCGGGAGGGCGAGAGCAGTACTTC; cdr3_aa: CASSQGLAGGREQYF
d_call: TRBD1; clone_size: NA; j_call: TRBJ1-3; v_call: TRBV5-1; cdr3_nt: TGCGCCAGCAGCGTGGACAGGGGGCCCGGAAACACCATATATTTT; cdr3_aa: CASSVDRGPGNTIYF
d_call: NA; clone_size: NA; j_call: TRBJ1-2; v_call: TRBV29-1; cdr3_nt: TGCAGCGTTCTACAGGGTCCTACACTCCGCTACACCTTC; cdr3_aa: CSVLQGPTLRYTF
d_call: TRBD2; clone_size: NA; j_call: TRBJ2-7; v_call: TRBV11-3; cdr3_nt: TGTGCCAGCAGCTATCGTAGCGGGAGGGCCTCCCCCTACGAGCAGTACTTC; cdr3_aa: CASSYRSGRASPYEQYF
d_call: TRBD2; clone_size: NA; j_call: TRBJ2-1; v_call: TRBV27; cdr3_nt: TGTGCCAGCAGAGGTGCGGGAGGGACTTACAATGAGCAGTTCTTC; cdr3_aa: CASRGAGGTYNEQFF
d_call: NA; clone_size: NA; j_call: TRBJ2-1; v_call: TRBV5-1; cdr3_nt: TGCGCCAGCAGCTTACTAGTTGGTAACAATGAGCAGTTCTTC; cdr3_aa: CASSLLVGNNEQFF
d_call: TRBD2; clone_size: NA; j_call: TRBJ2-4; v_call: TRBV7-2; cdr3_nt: TGTGCCAGCAGCTTAGAAGTTATCGGCACTAGCGGGGGGAGGGGCATTCAGTACTTC; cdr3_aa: CASSLEVIGTSGGRGIQYF
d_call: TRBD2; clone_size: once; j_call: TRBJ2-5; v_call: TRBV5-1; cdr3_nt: TGCGCCAGCAGCTTGCGTACTAGCGGGATTATTGGGTGGATGGAGACCCAGTACTTC; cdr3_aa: CASSLRTSGIIGWMETQYF
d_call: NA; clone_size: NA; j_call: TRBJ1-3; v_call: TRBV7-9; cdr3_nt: TGTGCCAGCATGGGGGCATTTTACTCTGGAAACACCATATATTTT; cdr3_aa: CASMGAFYSGNTIYF
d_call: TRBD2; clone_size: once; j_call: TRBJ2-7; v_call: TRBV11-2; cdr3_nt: TGTGCCAGCAGCTTACTACTAGCGGGCCGGTACGAGCAGTACTTC; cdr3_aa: CASSLLLAGRYEQYF
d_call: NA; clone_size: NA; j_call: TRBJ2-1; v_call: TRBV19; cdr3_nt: TGTGCCAGTAGTAGGCGGCAGGGTGAATACAATGAGCAGTTCTTC; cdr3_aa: CASSRRQGEYNEQFF
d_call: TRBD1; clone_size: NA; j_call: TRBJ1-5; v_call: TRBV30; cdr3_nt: TGTGCCTGGAGTTATGACAGGGAGAGGAATCAGCCCCAGCATTTT; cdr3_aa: CAWSYDRERNQPQHF
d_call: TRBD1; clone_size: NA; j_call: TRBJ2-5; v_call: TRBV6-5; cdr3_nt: TGTGCCAGCAGTCGAGGGACAGCGTACCAAGAGACCCAGTACTTC; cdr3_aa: CASSRGTAYQETQYF
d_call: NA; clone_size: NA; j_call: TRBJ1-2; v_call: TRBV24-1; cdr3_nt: TGTGCCACCAGTGATCTCTATGGCTACACCTTC; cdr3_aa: CATSDLYGYTF
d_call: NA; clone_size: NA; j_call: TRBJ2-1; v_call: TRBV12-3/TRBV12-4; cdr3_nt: TGTGCCAGCAGTTTAGGCCTAAAGGGGGAGCAGTTCTTC; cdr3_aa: CASSLGLKGEQFF
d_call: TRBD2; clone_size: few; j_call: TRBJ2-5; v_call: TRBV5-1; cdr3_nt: TGCGCCAGCAGCTTCGGACTAGCGGGAGGGAAAGAGACCCAGTACTTC; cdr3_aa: CASSFGLAGGKETQYF
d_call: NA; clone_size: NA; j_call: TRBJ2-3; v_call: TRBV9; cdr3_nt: TGTGCCAGCAGCGTAGTCACAACAGATACGCAGTATTTT; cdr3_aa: CASSVVTTDTQYF
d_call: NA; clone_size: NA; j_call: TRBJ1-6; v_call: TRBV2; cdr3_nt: TGTGCCAGCAGTCCGGACAGCATTAGATCACCCCTCCACTTT; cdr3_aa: CASSPDSIRSPLHF
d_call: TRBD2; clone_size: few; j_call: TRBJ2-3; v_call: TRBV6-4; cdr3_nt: TGTGCCAGGCATCCGCGGGGGGATACGCAGTATTTT; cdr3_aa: CARHPRGDTQYF
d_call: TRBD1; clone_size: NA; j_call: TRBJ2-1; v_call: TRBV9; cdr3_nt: TGTGCCAGCAGCCCTAGGGGACAGGGCTACCAGGATGAGCAGTTCTTC; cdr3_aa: CASSPRGQGYQDEQFF
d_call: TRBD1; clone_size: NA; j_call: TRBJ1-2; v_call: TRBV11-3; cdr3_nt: TGTGCCAGCAGCGCCCGGACAGGGGGCGGCTACACCTTC; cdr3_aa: CASSARTGGGYTF
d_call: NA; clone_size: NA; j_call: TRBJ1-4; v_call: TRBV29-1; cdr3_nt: TGCAGAGATGACAGAACCAATGAAAAACTGTTTTTT; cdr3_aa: CRDDRTNEKLFF
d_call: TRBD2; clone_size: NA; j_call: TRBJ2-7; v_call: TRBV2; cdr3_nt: TGTGCCAGCAGTGCGGAGGCGGGAGGTTCCTACGAGCAGTACTTC; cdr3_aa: CASSAEAGGSYEQYF